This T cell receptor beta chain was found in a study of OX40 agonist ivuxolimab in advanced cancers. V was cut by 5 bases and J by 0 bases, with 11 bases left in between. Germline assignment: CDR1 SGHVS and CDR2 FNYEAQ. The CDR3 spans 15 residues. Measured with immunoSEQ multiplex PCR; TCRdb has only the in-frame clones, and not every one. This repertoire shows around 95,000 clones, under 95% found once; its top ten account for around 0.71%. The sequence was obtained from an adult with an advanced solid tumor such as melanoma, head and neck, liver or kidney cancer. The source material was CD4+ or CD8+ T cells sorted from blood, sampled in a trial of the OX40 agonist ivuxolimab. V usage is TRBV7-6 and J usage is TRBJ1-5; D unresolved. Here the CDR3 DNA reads TGTGCCAGCAGCGATGGAGGTATTAGCAATCAGCCCCAGCATTTT. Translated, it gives CASSDGGISNQPQHF.